This T cell receptor beta chain was obtained from a study of cytomegalovirus exposure and HLA in healthy donors. Findings of the study overall: Later genetic work tied a missense DCLRE1C variant to beta-chain V and J trimming.

60 Vbeta and 13 Jbeta primers were used in PCR. Generated by immunoSEQ multiplex PCR, the TCRdb table keeps only in-frame clones and is missing some. The table has approximately 190,000 clones, 75% to 90% seen once. Comments on this clone: Its antigen remains unknown.

Germline loops: CDR1 SGHVS, CDR2 FQNEAQ. The length of the CDR3 is 13 residues. Between the trimmed V and J ends, which lost 5 bases and 5 bases, there was a span of 10 bases. The chain recombines TRBV7-8 with TRBJ2-1; D remains ambiguous. The source material was PBMCs. This receptor was obtained from a man aged 35 to 55 in good health and CMV-seropositive. The CDR3 nucleotides are TGTGCCAGCAGCCACACGCAAGACAATGAGCAGTTCTTC. Its protein is CASSHTQDNEQFF. The variable domain in full, with the rest retrieved from reference TRBV7-8 and TRBJ2-1, is GAGVSQSPRYKVAKRGQDVALRCDPISGHVSLFWYQQALGQGPEFLTYFQNEAQLDKSGLPSDRFFAERPEGSVSTLKIQRTQQEDSAVYLCASSHTQDNEQFFGPGTRLTVL.